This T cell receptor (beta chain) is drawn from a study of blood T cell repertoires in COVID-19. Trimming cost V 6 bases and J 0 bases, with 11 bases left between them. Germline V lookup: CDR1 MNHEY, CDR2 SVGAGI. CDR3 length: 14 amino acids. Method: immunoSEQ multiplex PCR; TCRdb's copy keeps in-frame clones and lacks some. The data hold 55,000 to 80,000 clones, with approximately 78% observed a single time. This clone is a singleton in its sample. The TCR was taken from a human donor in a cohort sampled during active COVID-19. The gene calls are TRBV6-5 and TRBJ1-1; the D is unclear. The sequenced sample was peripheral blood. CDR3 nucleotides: TGTGCCAGCAGGGGCCTGGGCATGAACACTGAAGCTTTCTTT. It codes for CASRGLGMNTEAFF.